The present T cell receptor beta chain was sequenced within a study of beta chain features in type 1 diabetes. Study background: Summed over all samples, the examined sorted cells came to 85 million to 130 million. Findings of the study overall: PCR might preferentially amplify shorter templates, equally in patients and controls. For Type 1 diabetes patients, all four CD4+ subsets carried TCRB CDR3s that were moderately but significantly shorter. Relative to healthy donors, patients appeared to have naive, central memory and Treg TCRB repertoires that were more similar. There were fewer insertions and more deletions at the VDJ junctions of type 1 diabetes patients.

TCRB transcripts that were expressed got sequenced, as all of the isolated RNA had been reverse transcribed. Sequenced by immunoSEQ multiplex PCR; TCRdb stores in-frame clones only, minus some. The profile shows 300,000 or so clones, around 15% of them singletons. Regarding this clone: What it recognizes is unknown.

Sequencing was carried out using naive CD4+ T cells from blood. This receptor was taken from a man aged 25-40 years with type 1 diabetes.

The CDR3 nucleotides are TGTGCCAGCAGCTTATTAGCGGGAGGGCCCTACGAGCAGTACTTC. It translates to CASSLLAGGPYEQYF. This chain connects TRBV7-8 to TRBJ2-7; 11 bases are shared with TRBD2. The V and J ends lost 2 bases and 2 bases, in that order; junction bases with no gene match: 2. The length of the CDR3 is 15 residues. Germline assignment: CDR1 SGHVS and CDR2 FQNEAQ.